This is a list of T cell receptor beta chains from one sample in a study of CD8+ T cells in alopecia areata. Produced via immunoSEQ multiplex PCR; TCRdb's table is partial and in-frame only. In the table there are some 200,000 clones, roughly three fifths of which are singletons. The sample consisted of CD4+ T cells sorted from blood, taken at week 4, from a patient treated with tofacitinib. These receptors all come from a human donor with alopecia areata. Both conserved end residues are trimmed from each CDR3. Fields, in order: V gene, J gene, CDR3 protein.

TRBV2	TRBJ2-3	ASNLAGESTDTQY
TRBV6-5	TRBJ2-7	ASRTTGIHEQY
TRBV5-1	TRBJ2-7	ASSRGQSSYEQY
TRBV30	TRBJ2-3	AGNGLAGGTDTQY
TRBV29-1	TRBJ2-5	SVEDSSRETQY
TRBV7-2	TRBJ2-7	ASSKRGTEQY
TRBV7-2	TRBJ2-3	ASSLGDQTTDTQY
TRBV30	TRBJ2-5	AWTSQETQY
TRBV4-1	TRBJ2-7	ASSQATTGGIYEQY
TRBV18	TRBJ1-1	ASSPGTGNTEAF
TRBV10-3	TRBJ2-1	AISESKKREYNEQF